These 30 T cell receptor beta chains were sequenced from one sample in a study of blood T cell repertoires in COVID-19. Generated by immunoSEQ multiplex PCR, the TCRdb table keeps only in-frame clones and is missing some. The sample consists of about 93,000 clones, 85% to 90% of them appearing once. What was sequenced was peripheral blood. The receptors stem from a human donor with active COVID-19. The donor label of this sample is uncertain.

The CDR3 nucleotides are TGTGCCAGCAGTGGTTTCCAAGACAGGCCACTTAACACCGGGGAGCTGTTTTTT. Its translation: CASSGFQDRPLNTGELFF. The chain joins TRBV2 to TRBJ2-2, with TRBD1 as a possible D gene (6 bases). The CDR3 spans 18 residues. V gave up 4 bases and J gave up 2 bases, with 20 bases separating them. Per germline, CDR1 SNHLY and CDR2 FYNNEI.

The chain joins TRBV3-1 (or the pseudogene TRBV3-2) to TRBJ2-7; 8 bases line up with TRBD2. After removal of 4 bases from V and 2 bases from J, the junction contained 7 bases not matched to a gene. Germline CDR1 and CDR2: LGHDT and YNNKEL (reference sequence). The CDR3 is 15 amino acids. The CDR3 is CASSPGTGGPYEQYF. In DNA, the CDR3 is TGTGCCAGCAGCCCGGGGACGGGGGGGCCCTACGAGCAGTACTTC.

The rearrangement links TRBV5-4 to TRBJ2-5; 8 positions agree with TRBD2. This CDR3 has 15 residues. Germline V lookup: CDR1 SGHNT, CDR2 YYREEE (reference sequence). The V gene end was trimmed by 0 bases and the J gene end by 2 bases; junction bases not matched to a gene: 3. The CDR3 sequence is CASSLETSGQETQYF. The CDR3 DNA follows: TGTGCCAGCAGCTTGGAAACTAGCGGTCAAGAGACCCAGTACTTC.

This clone was detected once. The chain combines TRBV18 with TRBJ1-6, with TRBD1 as a possible D gene (6 bases). Trimming removed 3 bases at V and 0 bases at J, with 6 bases between. The germline V gene encodes CDR1 KGHSH and CDR2 LQKENI. The CDR3 loop spans 15 amino acids. CDR3 sequence reads: CASSPDSSYNSPLHF. Here the CDR3 DNA reads TGTGCCAGCTCACCGGACAGCTCCTATAATTCACCCCTCCACTTT.

The genes are TRBV4-1 and TRBJ2-2; D unresolved. The CDR3 extends over 15 amino acids. Trimming removed 2 bases from V and 7 bases from J, with 14 bases in between. Germline V gives CDR1 MGHRA, CDR2 YSYEKL. The CDR3: CASSQLTWRGGELFF. DNA for the CDR3: TGCGCCAGCAGCCAATTAACATGGCGCGGCGGGGAGCTGTTTTTT.

This chain joins TRBV6-6 and TRBJ1-2; D is uncertain. CDR1 is MNHNY and CDR2 is SVGAGI in the germline V gene (reference sequence). V lost 2 bases to trimming and J lost 4 bases, with 8 bases between them. The CDR3 covers 13 residues. CDR3 in amino acids: CASSYRRSYGYTF. The CDR3 DNA sequence: TGTGCCAGCAGTTACAGGAGGAGCTATGGCTACACCTTC.

V and J are TRBV9 and TRBJ1-1; TRBD1 matches at 7 bases. V lost 5 bases and J lost 7; bases outside the gene matches: 8. The germline V gene has CDR1 SGDLS and CDR2 YYNGEE. The CDR3 covers 13 residues. CDR3 in DNA: TGTGCCAGCAGACCGCAGGGGGTCGGTGAAGCTTTCTTT. This gives the protein CASRPQGVGEAFF.

The gene calls are TRBV19 and TRBJ2-2; TRBD1 matches at 10 bases. V lost 4 bases and J lost 6; bases outside the gene matches: 2. The germline V gene encodes CDR1 LNHDA and CDR2 SQIVND (reference sequence). The CDR3 is 14 amino acids. CDR3: CASSTGTGAGELFF. CDR3 nucleotide sequence: TGTGCCAGTAGTACCGGGACAGGGGCCGGGGAGCTGTTTTTT.

V usage is TRBV9 and J usage is TRBJ2-3, with D perhaps TRBD2 (7 bases). This CDR3 has 16 residues. V was trimmed by 1 base and J by 4 bases, leaving 16 bases between them. Germline V CDR1 and CDR2: SGDLS, YYNGEE. The CDR3 DNA reads as TGTGCCAGCAGCGTATTAGGGACAAGCGGGGCAGATACGCAGTATTTT. This encodes CASSVLGTSGADTQYF.

The gene calls are TRBV7-9 and TRBJ2-7; a possible D gene is TRBD1 (6 bases). The CDR3 runs 14 residues. V gave up 2 bases and J gave up 5 bases, with 13 bases separating them. CDR1 and CDR2 from the germline V gene are SEHNR and FQNEAQ (reference sequence). This CDR3 is CASSLPSQGHEQYF. The CDR3 region has the DNA TGTGCCAGCAGCTTACCATCACAGGGCCACGAGCAGTACTTC.

The rearrangement uses TRBV19 and TRBJ2-3; no definite D call. The germline gives CDR1 LNHDA, CDR2 SQIVND (reference sequence). The CDR3 runs 12 residues. V lost 3 bases, J lost 4 bases, and 5 bases lay in between. The CDR3, as DNA: TGTGCCAGTAGTATTGTCGCAGATACGCAGTATTTT. Translated, it gives CASSIVADTQYF.

The chain carries TRBV30 and TRBJ1-4, with 10 bases aligning to TRBD1. V was clipped by 1 base and J by 7 bases; unmatched bases: 3. The CDR3 totals 14 residues. From germline, CDR1 is GTSNPN and CDR2 SVGIG (reference sequence). The CDR3 sequence is CAWSGTGGFEKLFF. As DNA, the CDR3 is TGTGCCTGGAGTGGGACAGGGGGGTTTGAAAAACTGTTTTTT.

This clone was seen more than once but under ten times. The genes are TRBV7-6 and TRBJ2-7; TRBD2 matches 11 bases. The CDR3 contains 16 residues. Germline V gives CDR1 SGHVS, CDR2 FNYEAQ. The J segment lost 0 bases and the V segment lost 1 base, leaving 2 bases of the junction unmatched. The chain's CDR3 is CASSLGGTSGSYEQYF. CDR3 sequence (DNA): TGTGCCAGCAGCTTAGGGGGGACTAGCGGCTCCTACGAGCAGTACTTC.

This chain uses TRBV2 with TRBJ1-2; D is undetermined. Germline lookup yields CDR1 SNHLY and CDR2 FYNNEI. This CDR3 spans 14 amino acids. Trimming took off 4 bases at V and 0 bases at J, with 9 bases between the two ends. Here the CDR3 reads CASSGFAANYGYTF. DNA for the CDR3: TGTGCCAGCAGTGGGTTTGCGGCTAACTATGGCTACACCTTC.

The V and J genes are TRBV24-1 and TRBJ2-3; 8 bases are a match to TRBD2. The CDR3 is made up of 18 amino acids. The V segment lost 3 bases and the J segment 4 bases; nucleotides outside the gene matches: 14. From germline, CDR1 is KGHDR and CDR2 SFDVKD. The CDR3 nucleotides are TGTGCCACCAGTGATCCCCAGGGCGCGGGGGGATCTCCAGATACGCAGTATTTT. This sequence encodes CATSDPQGAGGSPDTQYF.

The chain links TRBV27 to TRBJ2-1; TRBD1 aligns across 7 bases. Trimming removed 5 bases from V and 5 bases from J; junction bases left unmatched: 6. The germline V gene encodes CDR1 MNHEY and CDR2 SMNVEV (reference sequence). The CDR3 extends over 14 amino acids. This CDR3 is CASSSPGGNNEQFF. In nucleotides, the CDR3 is TGTGCCAGCAGTAGCCCAGGGGGTAACAATGAGCAGTTCTTC.

The V and J genes are TRBV7-8 and TRBJ2-6; D is perhaps TRBD1 (7 bases). The CDR3 is 17 amino acids. V was trimmed by 1 base and J by 4 bases, leaving 14 bases between them. Germline V gene data show CDR1 as SGHVS and CDR2 as FQNEAQ. CDR3 bases: TGTGCCAGCAGCTTAGGCGGGACAGTTTGGGGGGCCAACGTCCTGACTTTC. Amino acid sequence: CASSLGGTVWGANVLTF.

The table lists this clone with a count of one. The rearrangement uses TRBV4-3 and TRBJ2-7, with TRBD2 matching 9 bases. The CDR3 is made up of 18 amino acids. V was pared by 0 bases and J by 2 bases, with 11 bases of the junction left unmatched. Germline V CDR1 and CDR2: LGHNA, YSLEER. The CDR3 loop reads CASSQDRGRLAETYEQYF. The CDR3 DNA reads TGCGCCAGCAGCCAAGATCGGGGCCGACTAGCGGAGACCTACGAGCAGTACTTC.

CDR3 region: CASRRQGNSNEKLFF. CDR3 bases: TGTGCCAGCCGGCGTCAGGGAAACTCTAATGAAAAACTGTTTTTT. This sequence joins TRBV6-5 and TRBJ1-4; tentatively, D is TRBD1 (5 bases). The germline gives CDR1 MNHEY, CDR2 SVGAGI. The CDR3 contains 15 residues. V was shortened by 8 bases and J by 3 bases, with 16 bases between the two germline ends.

This sequence joins TRBV7-2 and TRBJ1-6; D not certain. The V gene's germline CDR1 is SGHTA and CDR2 FQGNSA. The CDR3 spans 15 residues. Trimming pared 5 bases from V and 0 bases from J, leaving 8 bases between. CDR3 DNA sequence: TGTGCCAGCAGCCTGGGGAGCTCCTATAATTCACCCCTCCACTTT. Protein sequence: CASSLGSSYNSPLHF.

The chain carries TRBV28 and TRBJ1-6; 8 bases fit TRBD1. The CDR3 is made up of 14 amino acids. The V and J ends lost 8 bases and 4 bases, in that order; junction bases with no gene match: 4. The germline V gene encodes CDR1 MDHEN and CDR2 SYDVKM. CDR3 sequence (DNA): TGTGCCAGCTTACAGGGGGTATATAATTCACCCCTCCACTTT. Translation: CASLQGVYNSPLHF.

J is TRBJ2-7 and V is TRBV21-1; the table's D gene call, TRBD2, was not cross checked with the DNA. TRBV21-1 is deemed a pseudogene. This CDR3 has 17 residues. In nucleotides, the CDR3 is TGTGCCAGCAGCAAATCGGCTAGTCAGCTTCGTTCCTACGAGCAGTACTTC. Protein sequence: CASSKSASQLRSYEQYF.

The rearrangement links TRBV24-1 to TRBJ2-1, with 7 bases matching TRBD2. Germline CDR1 and CDR2: KGHDR and SFDVKD. The CDR3 extends over 15 amino acids. V trimming: 7 bases; J trimming: 7 bases; junction bases outside the gene matches: 12. CDR3 DNA sequence: TGTGCCACCAGCCGAGCGGGACCCCCGGGGAATGAGCAGTTCTTC. Residues: CATSRAGPPGNEQFF.

The rearrangement joins TRBV10-3 to TRBJ2-1, with D perhaps TRBD2 (6 bases). Trimming removed 0 bases from V and 11 bases from J, with 8 bases in between. CDR3 size: 12 residues. Germline values: CDR1 ENHRY, CDR2 SYGVKD. CDR3 DNA sequence: TGTGCCATCAGTGAGTCGACTAGGCAGCAGTTCTTC. Amino acid sequence: CAISESTRQQFF.

This chain links TRBV19 with TRBJ1-2; D may be TRBD1 (5 bases). The CDR3 length is 16 residues. Trimming removed 3 bases at V and 1 base at J, with 15 bases between. The germline gives CDR1 LNHDA, CDR2 SQIVND (reference sequence). The CDR3, as DNA: TGTGCCAGTAGTATCCTCCGGGACTCCGATAACTATGGCTACACCTTC. Residues: CASSILRDSDNYGYTF. The full variable domain, rest sourced from reference TRBV19 and TRBJ1-2, is DGGITQSPKYLFRKEGQNVTLSCEQNLNHDAMYWYRQDPGQGLRLIYYSQIVNDFQKGDIAEGYSVSREKKESFPLTVTSAQKNPTAFYLCASSILRDSDNYGYTFGSGTRLTVV.

V gene TRBV11-3 combines with J gene TRBJ2-1; 8 bases match TRBD1. The V segment lost 3 bases and the J segment 5 bases; nucleotides outside the gene matches: 9. The CDR3 is 16 residues long. The V gene's germline CDR1 is SGHNT and CDR2 YENEEA. CDR3 in amino acids: CASSLGGDRLNNEQFF. CDR3 in DNA: TGTGCCAGCAGCTTGGGTGGGGACAGGCTGAACAATGAGCAGTTCTTC. Supplemented by reference TRBV11-3 and TRBJ2-1, the full variable domain reads EAGVVQSPRYKIIEKKQPVAFWCNPISGHNTLYWYLQNLGQGPELLIRYENEEAVDDSQLPKDRFSAERLKGVDSTLKIQPAELGDSAVYLCASSLGGDRLNNEQFFGPGTRLTVL.

The genes are TRBV27 and TRBJ2-5; D gene uncertain. This CDR3 region has 14 residues. Trimming pared 0 bases from V and 5 bases from J, leaving 10 bases between. CDR1 and CDR2 (germline): MNHEY, SMNVEV (reference sequence). CDR3: CASSLSRPWETQYF. In DNA form, the CDR3 reads TGTGCCAGCAGTTTATCGCGTCCTTGGGAGACCCAGTACTTC.

The chain has TRBV19 and TRBJ1-5; D unclear. CDR3 length: 16 amino acids. With 0 bases removed from V and 2 bases from J, the gap between germline ends came to 11 bases. CDR1 is LNHDA, CDR2 SQIVND, per germline (reference sequence). The CDR3 here is CASSIEPHLGNQPQHF. The CDR3 region has the DNA TGTGCCAGTAGTATAGAGCCCCATCTAGGCAATCAGCCCCAGCATTTT.

The J gene is TRBJ1-1, the V gene TRBV7-2; 8 bases are a match to TRBD1. Germline V gene sequence: CDR1 SGHTA, CDR2 FQGNSA. V lost 3 bases and J lost 5; bases outside the gene matches: 8. CDR3 length: 15 residues. The chain's CDR3 is CASSFQTGDITEAFF. As DNA, the CDR3 is TGTGCCAGCAGCTTCCAGACAGGGGATATTACTGAAGCTTTCTTT.

This clone was seen a single time. J is TRBJ1-3 and V is TRBV9; D might be TRBD1 (5 bases). From germline, CDR1 is SGDLS and CDR2 YYNGEE. The CDR3 totals 13 residues. Trimming removed 5 bases from V and 2 bases from J, with 8 bases in between. The CDR3 loop is CASRGEAGNTIYF. CDR3 DNA sequence: TGTGCCAGCAGAGGGGAGGCTGGAAACACCATATATTTT.